This TCR beta chain was documented in a study of cytomegalovirus exposure and HLA in healthy donors. Study-wide results and limits: It emerged from a later analysis that several of the most significant clusters appeared to be linked to common viral pathogens. What TCR beta sequences reportedly achieved was accurate prediction of HLA-A and HLA-B alleles in most subjects. Many donors shared some public TCRs, even though most TCR sequences were rare.

Notes on this clone: Its antigen is still unknown.

A multiplex PCR was run with 60 Vbeta primers and 13 Jbeta primers. TCRdb's copy holds only in-frame clones and misses some; the assay was immunoSEQ multiplex PCR. The table includes 150,000 to 200,000 clones, 82% detected once. Sequences were obtained from PBMCs. The receptor was isolated from a girl under 18 in good health and CMV-seropositive.

The CDR3 bases are TGTGCCAGCTCACTCACCACCGGTACGAACACTGAAGCTTTCTTT. It codes for CASSLTTGTNTEAFF. V usage is TRBV18 and J usage is TRBJ1-1, with D unclear. This CDR3 is 15 amino acids long. From germline, CDR1 is KGHSH and CDR2 LQKENI. The V gene lost 4 bases and the J gene lost 1 base, with 13 bases spanning the gap.